This paragraph covers one T cell receptor (beta chain) sequence. The antigen is not known. Authors' data handling: There were no quality scores in the junction-only immunoSEQ sequences, so filtering differed. Here immunoSEQ multiplex PCR was the method, and the copy in TCRdb shows in-frame clones only, minus some. V and J calls and clone size come straight from that table; D and trimming were deduced from the DNA. The table lists approximately 1,500,000 clones, around 97% of them singletons. CDR1 MGHRA and CDR2 YSYEKL come from the germline V gene. The CDR3 sequence is 14 residues long. Trimming stripped 1 base from V and 2 bases from J, with 7 bases between. This entry is derived from a study of shared clonotypes between healthy human individuals. Study-level findings and limits: Estimated richness was generally greater in naive than memory subsets. Rarefaction curves obtained for sorted subsets showed sequencing incomplete despite large depth.

Sequencing was done on a sample of naive CD4+ T cells sorted from blood. The sample's subset: CD45RA+ positively selected. The chain combines TRBV4-1 with TRBJ2-3; the D is unclear. This clonotype originated in a man aged 25-45 years in good health. The CDR3 DNA sequence: TGCGCCAGCAGCCAAGGACCAGTCACAGATACGCAGTATTTT. As protein: CASSQGPVTDTQYF.